This record covers a single T cell receptor (beta chain). Original methodology: Scientists estimated how many nucleated cells there were by amplifying reference gene primers. Sequenced by immunoSEQ multiplex PCR; TCRdb stores in-frame clones only, minus some. V and J calls and clone size are copied from that table; D and trimming were computed from the DNA. The sample consists of 150,000 to 200,000 clones, 65% to 90% of them appearing once. Looked up from germline, CDR1 is MDHEN and CDR2 is SYDVKM. This CDR3 spans 15 amino acids. The V segment lost 6 bases and the J segment 3 bases; nucleotides outside the gene matches: 8. The sample belongs to a study of blood T cell repertoires in COVID-19. Turning to the study itself: T cells, B-cell-depleted T cells, or PBMCs supplied cDNA or gDNA.

What was sequenced was peripheral blood. The V and J genes are TRBV28 and TRBJ1-5; TRBD1 matches at 7 bases. This receptor was obtained from a man aged 55 to 70 with acute or convalescent COVID-19. The CDR3 DNA reads as TGTGCCAGCAGATCTACGGGACAGACCAATCAGCCCCAGCATTTT. This sequence encodes CASRSTGQTNQPQHF.